This T cell receptor (beta chain) was recorded in a study of early T cells in non-severe SARS-CoV-2 infection. At the level of the study: Investigators sequenced bulk RNA drawn from unsorted whole blood, and chains remained unpaired.

Notes on the study in general: Anti-spike CD8 specificities were favored by VDJdb matching, whose results missed private and CD4 specificities.

Individually, cDNA molecules had unique molecular identifiers attached to them. TCRdb independently ran MiXCR on the 5' RACE reads; one entry per CDR3 protein. The sample carries more than 70,000 distinct CDR3 sequences, around 10% recorded once. A note on this clonotype: The antigen remains undetermined.

The clonotype comes from an adult who was a healthcare worker with PCR-confirmed SARS-CoV-2 infection or an uninfected control (not recorded which). The material was whole blood, obtained at baseline.

The DNA of the CDR3 is TGTGCCTCCTCAGGTCCGGGGGGTAGCAATCAGCCCCAGCATTTT. Translation gives CASSGPGGSNQPQHF. V and J are TRBV30 and TRBJ1-5, with D perhaps matching TRBD1 (5 bases). The CDR3 contains 15 residues. V lost 7 bases and J lost 0, with 16 bases in between. CDR1 is GTSNPN and CDR2 is SVGIG in the germline V gene (reference sequence).